A single sample is the source of the 26 T cell receptor beta chains below, sequenced in a study of cytomegalovirus exposure and HLA in healthy donors. The PCR employed 60 Vbeta primers together with 13 Jbeta primers. The method was immunoSEQ multiplex PCR; TCRdb's version includes in-frame clones alone and lacks a portion of them. The sample records more than 110,000 clones, around 70% being singletons. Material: PBMCs. These receptors were obtained from a woman aged 60-75 years in good health and CMV-seropositive.

The chain is built from TRBV28 and TRBJ2-3, with 7 bases lining up with TRBD1. V lost 4 bases, J lost 0 bases, and 7 bases stayed unmatched. Germline-derived CDR1 and CDR2 are MDHEN and SYDVKM. The CDR3 extends over 16 amino acids. CDR3 sequence (DNA): TGTGCCAGCAGTTCTCACGGGACAGCTAGCACAGATACGCAGTATTTT. Residues: CASSSHGTASTDTQYF.

This chain links TRBV9 with TRBJ2-1; unclear D gene. Germline lookup yields CDR1 SGDLS and CDR2 YYNGEE. Trimming removed 0 bases at V and 7 bases at J, with 8 bases between. The CDR3 extends over 13 amino acids. The CDR3 sequence: CASSVDLYNEQFF. CDR3 coding DNA: TGTGCCAGCAGCGTAGATCTTTATAATGAGCAGTTCTTC.

This rearrangement joins TRBV27 to TRBJ2-7; D unresolved. This CDR3 is built from 13 residues. The V gene lost 3 bases and the J gene lost 1 base, with 7 bases spanning the gap. The germline gives CDR1 MNHEY, CDR2 SMNVEV (reference sequence). The CDR3 is CASSLARSYEQYF. For the CDR3, the DNA is TGTGCCAGCAGTTTGGCTAGATCCTACGAGCAGTACTTC.

As to this clone: The identical CDR3 is also encoded by other nucleotide sequences in the sample. The chain uses TRBV5-1 and TRBJ1-5; D not resolved. V lost 0 bases and J 2 bases, leaving 6 bases between the germline ends. The CDR3 consists of 14 residues. From germline, CDR1 is SGHRS and CDR2 YFSETQ. Written as DNA, the CDR3 is TGCGCCAGCAGCTTGGGGGAGGGCAATCAGCCCCAGCATTTT. As protein: CASSLGEGNQPQHF.

The chain couples TRBV6-1 to TRBJ1-1, with unresolved D. Deletions cut 3 bases from V and 1 base from J, with 9 bases between. Germline V lookup: CDR1 MNHNS, CDR2 SASEGT. This CDR3 has 14 residues. The DNA of the CDR3 is TGTGCCAGCAGTGAGGGCCCGCAGAACACTGAAGCTTTCTTT. Protein sequence: CASSEGPQNTEAFF.

In this sample, this clone turned up once. The J gene is TRBJ1-2, the V gene TRBV28; 8 nucleotides agree with TRBD1. The junction had 22 bases not matched to a gene; V was cut back by 4 bases and J by 6 bases. The CDR3 has 19 residues. Germline values: CDR1 MDHEN, CDR2 SYDVKM. For the CDR3, the DNA is TGTGCCAGCAGTTCTCATCTGGGGGCAGGGGGCGAAAACGGGAATGGCTACACCTTC. Translated: CASSSHLGAGGENGNGYTF.

The sample holds a few counts of this clone. The rearrangement uses TRBV5-4 and TRBJ1-2, with TRBD1 matching 9 bases. The CDR3 has 15 residues. V dropped 9 bases and J dropped 4; count of bases not matched to a gene: 13. Germline CDR1 SGHNT, CDR2 YYREEE (reference sequence). The DNA for the CDR3 is TGTGCCATGGGACAGGGAGCAGTCCTGTCCTATGGCTACACCTTC. Protein product: CAMGQGAVLSYGYTF. The variable domain in full, completed from reference TRBV5-4 and TRBJ1-2, reads ETGVTQSPTHLIKTRGQQVTLRCSSQSGHNTVSWYQQALGQGPQFIFQYYREEENGRGNFPPRFSGLQFPNYSSELNVNALELDDSALYLCAMGQGAVLSYGYTFGSGTRLTVV.

The chain uses TRBV5-1 and TRBJ2-5; D gene unclear. The CDR3 consists of 13 residues. Trimming took 0 bases from V and 7 from J, leaving 10 bases between them. Germline V gives CDR1 SGHRS, CDR2 YFSETQ. Here the CDR3 reads CASSLASLGTQYF. The CDR3 DNA reads as TGCGCCAGCAGCTTGGCGTCCCTCGGGACCCAGTACTTC.

The chain combines TRBV19 with TRBJ1-1; D is ambiguous. This CDR3 is built from 12 residues. The V end lost 6 bases, the J end lost 11 bases, and 16 bases lay between the germline ends. The germline V gene encodes CDR1 LNHDA and CDR2 SQIVND (reference sequence). The CDR3 region has the DNA TGTGCCAGTAGACCGGGATCAGGTACGGCTTTCTTT. This sequence encodes CASRPGSGTAFF.

This clone was counted a few times. V is TRBV5-1 and J is TRBJ1-2; TRBD1 agrees at 7 bases. Germline V gene lookup returns CDR1 SGHRS and CDR2 YFSETQ. This CDR3 spans 13 amino acids. V dropped 2 bases and J dropped 6; count of bases not matched to a gene: 4. CDR3 protein: CASSLRGQNGYTF. The CDR3 nucleotides are TGCGCCAGCAGCTTAAGGGGGCAGAATGGCTACACCTTC.

The sample holds a few counts of this clone. This chain uses TRBV5-1 with TRBJ2-3; 7 bases agree with TRBD2. The germline CDR1 and CDR2 sequences are SGHRS and YFSETQ. The CDR3 covers 14 residues. Losses at the gene ends were 4 bases for V and 5 bases for J; bases not matched to a gene: 7. The CDR3 sequence: CASSVGGPGDTQYF. The DNA of the CDR3 is TGCGCCAGCAGCGTGGGAGGGCCAGGAGATACGCAGTATTTT.

The chain links TRBV29-1 to TRBJ2-7, with 8 bases matching TRBD1. The junction had 6 bases not matched to a gene; V was cut back by 6 bases and J by 5 bases. The CDR3 runs 12 residues. Germline CDR1 is SQVTM and CDR2 is ANQGSEA. In DNA form, the CDR3 reads TGCAGCGTGGTGGACAGGGTGGACGAGCAGTACTTC. It specifies CSVVDRVDEQYF.

This clone has just a few counts. The genes are TRBV6-5 and TRBJ1-2; TRBD1 agrees at 9 bases. Germline V CDR1 and CDR2: MNHEY, SVGAGI. The length of the CDR3 is 16 residues. V was pared by 2 bases and J by 4 bases, with 8 bases of the junction left unmatched. DNA of the CDR3: TGTGCCAGCAGTTACGAGGTGGGGACAGGGATCTATGGCTACACCTTC. It is translated as CASSYEVGTGIYGYTF.

This clone was picked up a small number of times. The chain couples TRBV11-2 to TRBJ2-7; D not resolved. This CDR3 region has 12 residues. V was shortened by 5 bases and J by 6 bases, with 11 bases between the two germline ends. CDR1 is SGHAT, CDR2 FQNNGV, per germline. The CDR3 DNA follows: TGTGCCAGCAGCCCAGAATCCCGCGAGCAGTACTTC. Residues: CASSPESREQYF.

The J gene is TRBJ1-1, the V gene TRBV18; D unresolved. This CDR3 region has 15 residues. Trimming stripped 5 bases from V and 3 bases from J, with 16 bases between. Looked up from germline, CDR1 is KGHSH and CDR2 is LQKENI. DNA for the CDR3: TGTGCCAGCTCAGGAACGACGGGGTGGGACACTGAAGCTTTCTTT. Translated, it gives CASSGTTGWDTEAFF.

The CDR3 DNA reads TGTGCCAGCAGGGCCCAAGGCGTCAGGGGGAACACTGAAGCTTTCTTT. It encodes CASRAQGVRGNTEAFF. The V gene is TRBV2, the J gene TRBJ1-1; TRBD1 might be the D (6 bases). CDR1 is SNHLY, CDR2 FYNNEI, per germline. Trimming removed 6 bases at V and 1 base at J, with 18 bases between. The CDR3 covers 16 residues.

The genes are TRBV18 and TRBJ1-5, with 7 bases identical to TRBD1. The CDR3 contains 13 residues. V trimming: 5 bases; J trimming: 9 bases; junction bases outside the gene matches: 7. The germline V gene encodes CDR1 KGHSH and CDR2 LQKENI. The CDR3 region is CASSGDRDMPQHF. The CDR3 coding sequence is TGTGCCAGCTCAGGAGACAGGGACATGCCCCAGCATTTT.

V gene TRBV20-1 combines with J gene TRBJ1-2; the D is unclear. The CDR3 has 10 amino acids. The ends were cut back, 1 base at V and 5 bases at J, with 2 bases in the middle. Germline V lookup: CDR1 DFQATT, CDR2 SNEGSKA (reference sequence). The CDR3 here is CSARVYGYTF. CDR3 coding DNA: TGCAGTGCTAGAGTATATGGCTACACCTTC.

The chain employs TRBV28 and TRBJ1-2; no clear D gene. Germline V gene data show CDR1 as MDHEN and CDR2 as SYDVKM. Trimming took off 8 bases at V and 3 bases at J, with 10 bases between the two ends. This CDR3 comprises 12 residues. DNA for the CDR3: TGTGCCAGCCTGAGAGAACACTATGGCTACACCTTC. Translated, it gives CASLREHYGYTF.

The chain has TRBV15 and TRBJ2-7; TRBD2 agrees at 15 bases. Germline-derived CDR1 and CDR2 are LNHNV and YYDKDF (reference sequence). CDR3 size: 18 residues. V shed 1 base and J 2 bases; nucleotides not matched to a gene: 6. CDR3 in amino acids: CATSRGLGTSGRPYEQYF. CDR3 DNA: TGTGCCACCAGCAGAGGATTAGGGACTAGCGGGAGGCCCTACGAGCAGTACTTC.

The chain uses TRBV28 and TRBJ1-1; 7 bases are shared with TRBD1. The junction had 6 bases not matched to a gene; V was cut back by 4 bases and J by 4 bases. The CDR3 spans 14 residues. Per the germline V gene, CDR1 is MDHEN and CDR2 is SYDVKM. CDR3 loop: CASSSGTVTTEAFF. DNA of the CDR3: TGTGCCAGCAGTTCCGGGACAGTCACCACTGAAGCTTTCTTT.

This chain links TRBV25-1 with TRBJ1-2, with no clear D. Per the germline V gene, CDR1 is MGHDK and CDR2 is SYGVNS. The CDR3 totals 11 residues. V dropped 4 bases and J dropped 8 bases, with 8 bases sitting between them. The CDR3: CASSGAGGYTF. Written as DNA, the CDR3 is TGTGCCAGCAGTGGGGCGGGCGGCTACACCTTC.

The chain has TRBV28 and TRBJ2-7; a possible D gene is TRBD2 (5 bases). This CDR3 has 12 residues. Germline CDR1 MDHEN, CDR2 SYDVKM. Trimming pared 6 bases from V and 4 bases from J, leaving 10 bases between. The CDR3 is CASRPGTYEQYF. CDR3 nucleotides: TGTGCCAGCAGGCCGGGAACTTACGAGCAGTACTTC.

The rearrangement joins TRBV5-4 to TRBJ2-1; 8 nucleotides agree with TRBD2. CDR1 is SGHNT and CDR2 is YYREEE in the germline V gene (reference sequence). With V trimmed by 3 bases and J by 4 bases, 9 bases remained unmatched. CDR3 size: 16 residues. CDR3 coding DNA: TGTGCCAGCAGCTCCAGTAGCGGGAACACTTACAATGAGCAGTTCTTC. This gives the protein CASSSSSGNTYNEQFF. Drawing the rest from reference TRBV5-4 and TRBJ2-1, the complete variable domain is ETGVTQSPTHLIKTRGQQVTLRCSSQSGHNTVSWYQQALGQGPQFIFQYYREEENGRGNFPPRFSGLQFPNYSSELNVNALELDDSALYLCASSSSSGNTYNEQFFGPGTRLTVL.

This clone showed up just a few times. This chain joins TRBV30 and TRBJ1-2, with D unresolved. The germline V and J ends were trimmed by 0 bases and 2 bases, with 7 bases remaining between them. The CDR3 runs 13 residues. From germline, CDR1 is GTSNPN and CDR2 SVGIG (reference sequence). Written as DNA, the CDR3 is TGTGCCTGGAGTGTGGAGGCAAACTATGGCTACACCTTC. Translating it yields CAWSVEANYGYTF.

V gene TRBV4-1 combines with J gene TRBJ2-5; D possibly corresponds to TRBD1 (5 bases). Germline assignment: CDR1 MGHRA and CDR2 YSYEKL. V dropped 4 bases and J dropped 5 bases, with 11 bases sitting between them. This CDR3 has 13 residues. The CDR3 sequence is CASSLTGRETQYF. The CDR3, as DNA: TGCGCCAGCAGCCTAACAGGAAGGGAGACCCAGTACTTC.